This T cell receptor (beta chain) was obtained from a study of T cell responses to AZD1222 COVID-19 vaccine. Study results and limitations: It was only a handful of AZD1222 recipients who were seropositive at baseline. CD4 TCRs linked to vaccination spanned spike, dominating at 160-218 and 743-854. Donors, mostly white British, included more females; clonal diversity was possibly underestimated.

Analysis merged second doses at about 4 or about 12 weeks. Details on this clone: What it binds is not known.

The repertoire was sequenced with immunoSEQ multiplex PCR; TCRdb's copy has only in-frame clones and lacks some. The data show around 120,000 clones, 80% to 95% seen once. This CDR3 comprises 14 residues. Germline V gene lookup returns CDR1 SGHNT and CDR2 YYREEE (reference sequence). Trimming took off 2 bases at V and 3 bases at J, with 11 bases between the two ends. This material consisted of peripheral blood, taken 28 days after the second AZD1222 dose. This clonotype was sampled from an adult who received the AZD1222 COVID-19 vaccine. The J gene is TRBJ2-5, the V gene TRBV5-4; D possibly corresponds to TRBD2 (7 bases). CDR3 sequence: CASSLGGTKETQYF. DNA for the CDR3: TGTGCCAGCAGCTTAGGGGGGACTAAAGAGACCCAGTACTTC.